This is a list of T cell receptor beta chains from one sample in a study of response to subunit inactivated influenza vaccine. Each CDR3 protein gets one entry after TCRdb re-called the RT-PCR reads with MiXCR. The profile shows 750,000 to 850,000 distinct CDR3 sequences, about 18% of them singletons. The sequencing used PBMCs from blood, collected 4 to 6 days after vaccination. These receptors came from a man aged 45-65 years who received an inactivated influenza vaccine. CDR3s include the opening cysteine and the closing phenylalanine or tryptophan. The order of the fields is V gene, D gene, clone size, J gene, CDR3 DNA, CDR3 protein. D genes are given only for firm matches. Clone size appears in some rows only: once, few, many, or a class for an expanded clone.

TRBV20-1,NA,few,TRBJ2-5,TGCAGTGCCGTAGTGTTGGAGCAAGAGACCCAGTACTTC,CSAVVLEQETQYF
TRBV29-1,NA,few,TRBJ2-6,TGCAGCGTTGAACGACCGCTCTCTGGGGCCAACGTCCTGACTTTC,CSVERPLSGANVLTF
TRBV28,NA,few,TRBJ1-5,TGTGCCAGCAGTTTACTCCAGGGTACCGCCCCCCAGCATTTT,CASSLLQGTAPQHF
TRBV20-1,TRBD1,NA,TRBJ1-5,TGCAGTGCTAGTCGGGAACGGGCAGGGGGCCGCAATCAGCCCCAGCATTTT,CSASRERAGGRNQPQHF
TRBV5-1,NA,NA,TRBJ1-2,TGCGCCAGCAGCTTGTCTCGGGAAGGAGGGCCGCTCACCTTC,CASSLSREGGPLTF
TRBV4-3,TRBD2,few,TRBJ2-5,TGCGCCAGCAGCCAAGCCCCCACTAGCGGGAGAGGAGAGACCCAGTACTTC,CASSQAPTSGRGETQYF
TRBV5-6,TRBD1,NA,TRBJ2-1,TGTGCCAGCAGCGGTACAGGGGGCTTCTACAATGAGCAGTTCTTC,CASSGTGGFYNEQFF
TRBV5-5,TRBD2,few,TRBJ2-1,TGTGCCAGCAGCCGGATAGGGACTACCACGGGCGGGAATGAGCAGTTCTTC,CASSRIGTTTGGNEQFF
TRBV21-1,NA,many,TRBJ1-3,TGTGCCAGCAGCAACGGACAGGAGAGCTCTGGAAACACCATATATTTT,CASSNGQESSGNTIYF
TRBV5-1,NA,NA,TRBJ2-3,TGCGCCAGCAGGGGGGGTGACACAGATACGCAGTATTTT,CASRGGDTDTQYF
TRBV7-9,TRBD1,few,TRBJ2-6,TGTGCCAGCAGCCGGGGGTGGACAGGGAGTGTCAACGTCCTGACTTTC,CASSRGWTGSVNVLTF
TRBV6-6,NA,few,TRBJ2-5,TGTGCCAGCGGAGTAGGCCAAGAGACCCAGTACTTC,CASGVGQETQYF
TRBV5-5,NA,NA,TRBJ2-3,TGTGCCAGCAGCCTACCGCTACGACCAGATACGCAGTATTTT,CASSLPLRPDTQYF
TRBV24-1,NA,few,TRBJ2-5,TGTGCCACCAGTGAGTTTGGGGGAGAGACCCAGTACTTC,CATSEFGGETQYF
TRBV2,NA,many,TRBJ2-7,TGTGCCAGCGCAAGTTACGAGCAGTACTTC,CASASYEQYF
TRBV30,TRBD2,few,TRBJ2-1,TGTGCCTGGAGTGTTGGAGGGAGGGGTGAGCAGTTCTTC,CAWSVGGRGEQFF
TRBV9,NA,few,TRBJ2-5,TGTGCCAGCAGCGCCGGGGGATTTGAGACCCAGTACTTC,CASSAGGFETQYF
TRBV5-1,NA,NA,TRBJ2-5,TGCGCCAGCAGCTTGGTTGGTCAGATCAAAGAGACCCAGTACTTC,CASSLVGQIKETQYF
TRBV7-4,NA,NA,TRBJ2-2,TGTGCCAGCAGCTTATTTAGCAGGGTGACCGGGGAGCTGTTTTTT,CASSLFSRVTGELFF
TRBV10-3,NA,many,TRBJ1-2,TGTGCCATCAGTGACCCGGGGAAAGGTAACTATGGCTACACCTTC,CAISDPGKGNYGYTF
TRBV6-1,TRBD2,NA,TRBJ2-1,TGTGCCAGCACCCCAACTAGCGGGAGGTCATACGATGAGCAGTTCTTC,CASTPTSGRSYDEQFF
TRBV5-8,NA,many,TRBJ2-1,TGTGCCAGCAGCAAGGCCCGATCTAGGTCCTACAATGAGCAGTTCTTC,CASSKARSRSYNEQFF
TRBV9,NA,NA,TRBJ2-7,TGTGCCAGCAGCGTAGCCCCCGGGCCTCAATACGAGCAGTACTTC,CASSVAPGPQYEQYF
TRBV27,TRBD1,NA,TRBJ2-6,TGTGCCAGCCTGGCAGGGGGAACTGGGGCCAACGTCCTGACTTTC,CASLAGGTGANVLTF
TRBV5-1,TRBD2,NA,TRBJ2-3,TGCGCCAGCAGCTGGTCACTAGCGGGAGCTAGCACAGATACGCAGTATTTT,CASSWSLAGASTDTQYF
TRBV2,NA,NA,TRBJ2-1,TGTGCCAGCACAGGATTAATAGGGAGGGGGTACAATGAGCAGTTCTTC,CASTGLIGRGYNEQFF
TRBV10-3,NA,few,TRBJ2-7,TGTGCCATCAGTGAGCGGGGTAGCTCCTACGAGCAGTACTTC,CAISERGSSYEQYF
TRBV29-1,NA,many,TRBJ2-3,TGCAGCGTTGGACACTACACAGATACGCAGTATTTT,CSVGHYTDTQYF
TRBV27,NA,many,TRBJ2-2,TGTGCCAGCAGCCCATTCAGGAACACCGGGGAGCTGTTTTTT,CASSPFRNTGELFF
TRBV7-2,TRBD2,few,TRBJ2-1,TGTGCCAGCAACCTATCTCCCGGGGGGGCTTATGAGCAGTTCTTC,CASNLSPGGAYEQFF
TRBV7-3,TRBD2,NA,TRBJ2-3,TGTGCCAGCAGCCCCTCCGGGGGGTCTAACAGTGACAATACGCAGTATTTT,CASSPSGGSNSDNTQYF
TRBV5-6,NA,NA,TRBJ2-1,TGTGCCAGCAGCTTGACCCGAGAGCAGTTCTTC,CASSLTREQFF
TRBV5-1,NA,many,TRBJ1-5,TGCGCCAGCAGCGAAGGGAGTGGCAATCAGCCCCAGCATTTT,CASSEGSGNQPQHF
TRBV4-3,NA,many,TRBJ2-6,TGCGCCAGCAGCCAAAGGTCCCAGGCCAACGTCCTGACTTTC,CASSQRSQANVLTF
TRBV15,NA,NA,TRBJ2-1,TGTGCCACCAGCAACATAGGGCGGGGTCACAATGAGCAGTTCTTC,CATSNIGRGHNEQFF